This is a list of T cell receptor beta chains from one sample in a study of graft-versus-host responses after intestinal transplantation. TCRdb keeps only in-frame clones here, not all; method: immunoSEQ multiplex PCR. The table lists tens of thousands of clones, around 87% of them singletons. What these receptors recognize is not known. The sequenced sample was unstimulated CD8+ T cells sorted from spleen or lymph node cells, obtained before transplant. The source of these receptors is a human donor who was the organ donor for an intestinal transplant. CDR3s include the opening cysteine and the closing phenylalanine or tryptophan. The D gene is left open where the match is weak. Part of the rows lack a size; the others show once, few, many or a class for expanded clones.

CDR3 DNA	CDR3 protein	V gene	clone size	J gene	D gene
TGTGCCATCAGTGAGGGTACGGCTTCAATGAACACTGAAGCTTTCTTT	CAISEGTASMNTEAFF	TRBV10-3	-	TRBJ1-1	-
TGTGCCAGCAGCCAAGAGTACGGAACCAATCAGCCCCAGCATTTT	CASSQEYGTNQPQHF	TRBV4-2	-	TRBJ1-5	-
TGTGCCAGCAGCTCGGGGGGCCGATACAATGAGCAGTTCTTC	CASSSGGRYNEQFF	TRBV7-8	-	TRBJ2-1	-
TGCGCCAGTACAACCGGGACGGAGGACGAGCAGTACTTC	CASTTGTEDEQYF	TRBV5-1	-	TRBJ2-7	-
TGTGCCAGCAGTTTTCCGGGGCCGACCTATGGCTACACCTTC	CASSFPGPTYGYTF	TRBV2	-	TRBJ1-2	-
TGCGCCAGCAGCTTGGGGGCAGTAATAAACGACTATGGCTACACCTTC	CASSLGAVINDYGYTF	TRBV5-1	-	TRBJ1-2	-
TGTGCCAGCAGTGAAGCGCAATGGGCTATTTTAAATGGCTACACCTTC	CASSEAQWAILNGYTF	TRBV2	few	TRBJ1-2	-
TGCGCCAGCAGCCAAGTGCCGGGAAGCGGGGTTACAGATACGCAGTATTTT	CASSQVPGSGVTDTQYF	TRBV4-1	few	TRBJ2-3	TRBD2
TGTGCCAGCAGCCAAGAAGGTTCCTACAATGAGCAGTTCTTC	CASSQEGSYNEQFF	TRBV14	once	TRBJ2-1	-
TGCGCCAGCAGCTTGACCAAGGGGCCCCCAAGCTCCTACAATGAGCAGTTCTTC	CASSLTKGPPSSYNEQFF	TRBV5-1	-	TRBJ2-1	-
TGTGCCACCAGCAGAGACGGTTCGGTGAACACCGGGGAGCTGTTTTTT	CATSRDGSVNTGELFF	TRBV15	-	TRBJ2-2	-
TGCGCCAGCAGCATCGCACCTATTTTAATCGGGGGCACAGATACGCAGTATTTT	CASSIAPILIGGTDTQYF	TRBV5-1	-	TRBJ2-3	-
TGTGCCAGCAGCTTAAACTGGGGAGCAGGGGGCTCGAACGAGCAGTACTTC	CASSLNWGAGGSNEQYF	TRBV11-2	few	TRBJ2-7	TRBD1
TGTGCCAGCACCGAGGGAACTGAAGCTTTCTTT	CASTEGTEAFF	TRBV6-5	-	TRBJ1-1	-
TGTGCCAGCAGTGAAGCTGGATACTCTGGAAACACCATATATTTT	CASSEAGYSGNTIYF	TRBV6-1	-	TRBJ1-3	-
TGTGCCAGCAGCTTCGTACCAGATACGCAGTATTTT	CASSFVPDTQYF	TRBV11-2	few	TRBJ2-3	-
TGTGCCAGCAGGCTTCCGGGAGGGGACGAGCAGTACTTC	CASRLPGGDEQYF	TRBV28	few	TRBJ2-7	TRBD2
TGTGCCAGCAGCGACCTGGGGATGCACTATGGCTACACCTTC	CASSDLGMHYGYTF	TRBV13	-	TRBJ1-2	-
TGTGCCAGCAGTTTATCGCAGGGATCGGGGTTCTACGAGCAGTACTTC	CASSLSQGSGFYEQYF	TRBV27	-	TRBJ2-7	-
TGTGCCTGCGGTGTCTTCGGTTCACCCCTCCACTTT	CACGVFGSPLHF	TRBV27	-	TRBJ1-6	-
TGCGCCAGCAGCCTCGGAGGGGCCGGCGACGAGCAGTACTTC	CASSLGGAGDEQYF	TRBV5-1	-	TRBJ2-7	-
TGCAGCGTTGAAGATCAGGTGGTGGGACAGGGACCTGCGAGCTATGGCTACACCTTC	CSVEDQVVGQGPASYGYTF	TRBV29-1	-	TRBJ1-2	TRBD1
TGTGCCAGCAGCTTCGGACTAGCGGGGGGGCCCGGGGAGCTGTTTTTT	CASSFGLAGGPGELFF	TRBV7-2	-	TRBJ2-2	TRBD2
TGTGCCAGCAGCCGAACAGGGGGAATCCTCTACGAGCAGTACTTC	CASSRTGGILYEQYF	TRBV7-2	-	TRBJ2-7	TRBD1
TGTGCCAGCAGTTACTCAAACAGGGGGCGTGCCTATGGCTACACCTTC	CASSYSNRGRAYGYTF	TRBV6-5	-	TRBJ1-2	TRBD1
TGTGCCAGCAGCTTCGTGGGACTAGCTGAGCAGTACTTC	CASSFVGLAEQYF	TRBV11-1	-	TRBJ2-7	TRBD2
TGTGCCACAGGGGCCCAAGAGACCCAGTACTTC	CATGAQETQYF	TRBV6-1	-	TRBJ2-5	-
TGTGCCAGCTACACAGGGACCGAGCAGTACTTC	CASYTGTEQYF	TRBV27	-	TRBJ2-7	-
TGTGCCAGCAGTGTCCAAAGCGAGTGGCTGGGAGAGCAGTACTTC	CASSVQSEWLGEQYF	TRBV6-1	-	TRBJ2-7	-